The subject of this entry is one T cell receptor beta chain. Its antigen is unknown. CD45RO negativity and positive selection for CCR7 defined naive CD8 cells, a population that excluded terminally differentiated effector memory CD45RA+ cells. Donors comprised only Caucasian adults living in Nashville, Tennessee. The authors split each subset's genomic DNA evenly across several immunoSEQ plates. Authors' data handling: In the immunoSEQ data, sequences were junction-only and lacked quality scores, so filtering differed. The table came from immunoSEQ multiplex PCR; TCRdb's copy has only in-frame clones and leaves some out. D and trimming come from the DNA, and the V and J calls and clone size come from that table. The data show roughly 2,000,000 clones, 90% to 95% seen once. Trimming took 6 bases from V and 4 from J; bases not matched to a gene: 4. The germline V gene has CDR1 LNHDA and CDR2 SQIVND (reference sequence). The CDR3 extends over 13 amino acids.

These data are taken from a study of shared clonotypes between healthy human individuals. Study results and limitations: In contrast to clonotypes shared by all four donors, non-shared clonotypes had lower generation probabilities.

The V call is TRBV19, the J call TRBJ2-7; 9 bases line up with TRBD1. This TCR came from a man aged 18 to 35 in good health. Some clones in this sample may be carry-over from other donors' samples. Sample: naive CD8+ T cells from PBMCs. The CDR3 here is CASRSTGGYEQYF. In DNA form, the CDR3 reads TGTGCCAGTAGGTCGACAGGGGGTTACGAGCAGTACTTC.